Listed below are T cell receptor beta chains from one sample, sequenced in a study of T cells in Graves' hyperthyroidism and ophthalmopathy. TCRdb recomputed calls from the multiplex PCR reads with MiXCR, one row per CDR3 protein. The data contain under 750,000 distinct CDR3 sequences, about 19% of them singletons. Sequences were obtained from blood. These TCRs come from a woman between 50 and 59 years old with Graves' hyperthyroidism that later progressed to Graves' ophthalmopathy. The CDR3 runs from the conserved cysteine through the conserved F or W. D genes are given only for firm matches. A clone size is listed for some rows: how often the clone was seen (once, few, many), or a class if it is expanded.

V gene	clone size	J gene	D gene	CDR3 protein	CDR3 DNA
TRBV3-1	few	TRBJ2-6	NA	CASSQMSSISGANVLTF	TGTGCCAGCAGCCAGATGTCATCAATCTCTGGGGCCAACGTCCTGACTTTC
TRBV7-9	few	TRBJ1-1	NA	CASSLQALAFF	TGTGCCAGCAGCTTACAGGCGCTGGCTTTCTTT
TRBV11-1	NA	TRBJ2-1	NA	CASSQDVAGSWNEQFF	TGCGCCAGCAGCCAAGACGTTGCGGGGTCGTGGAATGAGCAGTTCTTC
TRBV11-2	many	TRBJ2-7	TRBD1	CASSHGQGVSYEQYF	TGTGCCAGCAGCCACGGACAGGGGGTCTCCTACGAGCAGTACTTC
TRBV2	many	TRBJ2-1	NA	CASSEVGLYNEQFF	TGTGCCAGCAGTGAAGTTGGGCTGTACAATGAGCAGTTCTTC
TRBV7-2	many	TRBJ1-5	NA	CASSLDLGFNQPQHF	TGTGCCAGCAGCTTAGATCTGGGTTTCAATCAGCCCCAGCATTTT
TRBV5-1	NA	TRBJ1-1	NA	CASSFGGSGEAFF	TGCGCCAGCAGCTTTGGGGGATCCGGAGAAGCTTTCTTT
TRBV20-1	few	TRBJ2-1	TRBD2	CSAISGGSSYNEQFF	TGCAGTGCTATTTCGGGGGGAAGCTCCTACAATGAGCAGTTCTTC
TRBV3-1	few	TRBJ1-4	NA	CASSQSQGANEKLFF	TGTGCCAGCAGTCAATCACAGGGAGCTAATGAAAAACTGTTTTTT
TRBV7-3	few	TRBJ2-7	NA	CASSFEAGASYEQYF	TGTGCCAGCAGCTTTGAGGCGGGGGCTTCCTACGAGCAGTACTTC
TRBV6-1	many	TRBJ2-1	TRBD2	CASSPLKLRLAGETYNEQFF	TGTGCCAGCAGCCCTCTTAAACTCAGACTAGCGGGGGAAACCTACAATGAGCAGTTCTTC
TRBV29-1	once	TRBJ2-2	NA	CSVEGQNTGELFF	TGCAGCGTTGAGGGACAGAACACCGGGGAGCTGTTTTTT
TRBV12-3/TRBV12-4	NA	TRBJ1-1	TRBD1	CASTPTGGGEAFF	TGTGCCAGCACCCCGACAGGGGGCGGTGAAGCTTTCTTT
TRBV28	many	TRBJ1-1	TRBD1	CASRGTDRANTEAFF	TGTGCCAGCAGAGGAACGGACAGGGCGAACACTGAAGCTTTCTTT
TRBV20-1	NA	TRBJ2-7	NA	CSAIPASSYEQYF	TGCAGTGCTATCCCAGCTAGCTCCTACGAGCAGTACTTC
TRBV27	once	TRBJ2-5	NA	CASSHTQGQETQYF	TGTGCCAGCAGTCATACACAGGGCCAAGAGACCCAGTACTTC
TRBV7-3	NA	TRBJ2-1	NA	CASSKLGGSSYNEQFF	TGTGCCAGCAGTAAGCTTGGGGGTAGCTCCTACAATGAGCAGTTCTTC
TRBV18	many	TRBJ1-1	NA	CASSPTDFTEAFF	TGTGCCAGCTCACCAACAGACTTTACTGAAGCTTTCTTT
TRBV27	NA	TRBJ2-2	TRBD2	CASSSASGVMNTGELFF	TGTGCCAGCTCGTCGGCTAGCGGGGTGATGAACACCGGGGAGCTGTTTTTT
TRBV14	few	TRBJ2-7	TRBD1	CASSQVWDSRTYERYF	TGTGCCAGCAGCCAAGTTTGGGACAGCCGGACCTACGAGCGGTACTTC
TRBV13	NA	TRBJ2-1	TRBD2	CASSPRTSGGAWRSYNEQFF	TGTGCCAGCAGCCCTCGGACTAGCGGGGGGGCCTGGAGGTCCTACAATGAGCAGTTCTTC
TRBV19	few	TRBJ1-6	NA	CASEGGPNSPLHF	TGTGCCAGTGAGGGGGGACCCAATTCACCCCTCCACTTT